This paragraph covers one T cell receptor beta chain sequence. This CDR3 region has 12 residues. The germline gives CDR1 SQVTM, CDR2 ANQGSEA. With the 5' RACE reads reprocessed, TCRdb shows one record per CDR3 protein and no DNA. The sample spans 400,000 to 500,000 distinct CDR3 sequences; the ten largest clones claim around 2.5%. The data belong to a study of monozygotic twins with inflammatory bowel disease. Sequencing input: blood. The chain employs TRBV29-1 and TRBJ1-1; TCRdb names TRBD1, which stays unverified in the absence of DNA. The source is a human donor with ulcerative colitis or Crohn's disease, or a healthy co-twin of an affected twin (not recorded which). The CDR3 is CSVGTGATEAFF.